Following are 23 T cell receptor beta chains from one sample sequenced in a study of regulatory T cells in long-lasting Graves disease (dated by TCRdb to the early 2020s). Read against the paper, the sample's time point label means: persistent/refractory GD, antithyroid drugs over 5 years with positive TRAb. For both TCR sequencing and RNA sequencing, RNA was extracted from PBMCs using TRIzol. The method behind the library was multiplex PCR. The sequencer was an Illumina HiSeq 4000. To build TCR beta libraries, CDR3 regions were amplified by Arm-PCR using iRepertoire HTBI primers. TCRdb took the public reads, trimmed them with fastp at Q25, ran MiXCR for clone calling and kept in-frame beta chains. All rows with the same CDR3 protein become a single entry with the most common DNA and genes. The sample table holds 600,000 to 800,000 distinct CDR3 sequences, of which 25% to 35% were seen once. The ten largest make up 40% to 50% of the sample.

The material was peripheral blood mononuclear cells (PBMCs), obtained when the disease was refractory, from a patient treated with antithyroid drugs. Source of these receptors: a female donor with Graves disease.

On this clonotype itself: This sequence may be a read error, since a much larger clone differs from it by one base. It is likely a read error, because the conserved phenylalanine at the end of the CDR3 is missing. The rearrangement joins TRBV28 to TRBJ1-1; TRBD1 might be the D (5 bases). With 3 bases removed from V and 4 bases from J, the gap between germline ends came to 12 bases. CDR1 and CDR2 (germline): MDHEN, SYDVKM. The CDR3 spans 14 residues. The CDR3 reads CASSFSRASTEAFY. CDR3 DNA: TGTGCCAGCAGTTTCTCCAGGGCGAGCACTGAAGCTTTCTAT.

This clonotype was seen repeatedly, ten times or more. The chain's CDR3 is CASSVDRAQETQYF. CDR3 in DNA: TGTGCCAGCAGTGTCGACAGGGCTCAAGAGACCCAGTACTTC. The chain carries TRBV2 and TRBJ2-5, with TRBD1 matching 7 bases. This CDR3 is 14 amino acids long. Germline CDR1 SNHLY, CDR2 FYNNEI. V dropped 4 bases and J dropped 2; count of bases not matched to a gene: 4.

The chain joins TRBV7-9 to TRBJ2-5; TRBD2 aligns across 9 bases. The J call may be wrong; the DNA end is better matched by TRBJ2-1. Germline CDR1 is SEHNR and CDR2 is FQNEAQ (reference sequence). This CDR3 is built from 16 residues. CDR3 amino acids: CASSQRTSARNNEQFF. In nucleotides, the CDR3 is TGTGCCAGCAGCCAACGGACTAGCGCGAGAAACAATGAGCAGTTCTTC.

The chain combines TRBV6-1 with TRBJ2-7; TRBD2 matches 10 bases. The J segment lost 0 bases and the V segment lost 5 bases, leaving 7 bases of the junction unmatched. The CDR3 has 16 amino acids. CDR1 is MNHNS and CDR2 is SASEGT in the germline V gene. The chain's CDR3 is CASSRGTSASSYEQYF. CDR3 DNA: TGTGCCAGCAGTCGGGGGACTAGCGCCAGCTCCTACGAGCAGTACTTC.

Details on this clonotype: Sequence at one end of the junction differs from germline and may be a read error. The CDR3 region is CASSFDQGGYGCTF. As DNA, the CDR3 is TGTGCCAGCAGCTTTGACCAGGGGGGCTATGGCTGCACCTTC. This chain uses TRBV7-9 with TRBJ1-2; TRBD1 matches 7 bases. This CDR3 has 14 amino acids. CDR1 is SEHNR, CDR2 FQNEAQ, per germline (reference sequence).

This clonotype was recorded at least ten times. V and J are TRBV2 and TRBJ2-5, with 7 bases that match TRBD1. The length of the CDR3 is 16 residues. The J segment lost 3 bases and the V segment lost 2 bases, leaving 9 bases of the junction unmatched. Germline loops: CDR1 SNHLY, CDR2 FYNNEI. CDR3 region: CASSEHRGLSEETQYF. DNA for the CDR3: TGTGCCAGCAGTGAACACAGGGGCTTATCGGAAGAGACCCAGTACTTC.

This chain joins TRBV7-2 and TRBJ2-5, with no clear D. The CDR3 length is 12 residues. Germline assignment: CDR1 SGHTA and CDR2 FQGNSA. Deletions cut 5 bases from V and 5 bases from J, with 9 bases between. CDR3 amino acids: CASSLRTETQYF. CDR3 DNA sequence: TGTGCCAGCAGCCTCAGAACGGAGACCCAGTACTTC.

J is TRBJ1-1 and V is TRBV30; the D gene is possibly TRBD1 (5 bases). Per the germline V gene, CDR1 is GTSNPN and CDR2 is SVGIG (reference sequence). V lost 0 bases and J lost 6, with 11 bases in between. The CDR3 runs 13 residues. This CDR3 is CAWSVRGGAEAFF. For the CDR3, the DNA is TGTGCCTGGAGTGTACGGGGAGGGGCTGAAGCTTTCTTT. Drawing the rest from reference TRBV30 and TRBJ1-1, the complete variable domain is SQTIHQWPATLVQPVGSPLSLECTVEGTSNPNLYWYRQAAGRGLQLLFYSVGIGQISSEVPQNLSASRPQDRQFILSSKKLLLSDSGFYLCAWSVRGGAEAFFGQGTRLTVV.

This clonotype has just a few counts. The J gene is TRBJ1-5, the V gene TRBV13, with 7 bases fitting TRBD1. V lost 0 bases to trimming and J lost 6 bases; unmatched junction nucleotides: 5. This CDR3 has 15 amino acids. From germline, CDR1 is PRHDT and CDR2 FYEKMQ (reference sequence). CDR3 DNA sequence: TGTGCCAGCAGCTTAGGGACAGGGAAAGGTCAGCCCCAGCATTTT. This sequence encodes CASSLGTGKGQPQHF. Full variable domain (rest looked up from reference TRBV13 and TRBJ1-5): AAGVIQSPRHLIKEKRETATLKCYPIPRHDTVYWYQQGPGQDPQFLISFYEKMQSDKGSIPDRFSAQQFSDYHSELNMSSLELGDSALYFCASSLGTGKGQPQHFGDGTRLSIL.

Regarding this clonotype: A junction boundary mismatches the germline segment, possibly from a read error. This chain joins TRBV6-1 and TRBJ1-2; 8 bases fit TRBD1. Germline V lookup: CDR1 MNHNS, CDR2 SASEGT. This CDR3 comprises 14 residues. The CDR3 reads CASRTTGGDYGCTF. For the CDR3, the DNA is TGTGCCAGCAGAACTACAGGGGGGGACTATGGCTGCACCTTC.

CDR3 loop: CASSADNYGYTF. In nucleotides, the CDR3 is TGCGCCAGCAGCGCAGATAACTATGGCTACACCTTC. V and J are TRBV5-1 and TRBJ1-2; D ambiguous. The CDR3 spans 12 residues. V was pared by 4 bases and J by 1 base, with 5 bases between. Per the germline V gene, CDR1 is SGHRS and CDR2 is YFSETQ. The full variable domain, with the rest looked up from reference TRBV5-1 and TRBJ1-2, is KAGVTQTPRYLIKTRGQQVTLSCSPISGHRSVSWYQQTPGQGLQFLFEYFSETQRNKGNFPGRFSGRQFSNSRSEMNVSTLELGDSALYLCASSADNYGYTFGSGTRLTVV.

This chain uses TRBV12-3 or TRBV12-4 with TRBJ1-1; possible D gene TRBD1, 5 bases. V lost 3 bases to trimming and J lost 6 bases, with 14 bases between them. This CDR3 is 14 amino acids long. CDR3 in DNA: TGTGCCAGCAGTTTTGAGGTCAGGGTGTCTGAAGCTTTCTTT. It encodes CASSFEVRVSEAFF.

This chain connects TRBV6-5 to TRBJ2-7, with a possible D match to TRBD2 (6 bases). V shed 0 bases and J shed 3 bases, with 9 bases lying between them. In germline, CDR1 is MNHEY, CDR2 SVGAGI. The CDR3 extends over 14 amino acids. The CDR3 here is CASSYSGLNYEQYF. DNA for the CDR3: TGTGCCAGCAGTTACTCGGGACTTAACTACGAGCAGTACTTC.

This clonotype was observed at least ten times. The genes are TRBV12-3 or TRBV12-4 and TRBJ2-7; the D is unclear. Trimming removed 2 bases from V and 2 bases from J, with 7 bases in between. This CDR3 is built from 13 residues. The CDR3 loop is CASSLNIAYEQYF. CDR3 coding DNA: TGTGCCAGCAGTTTAAACATTGCCTACGAGCAGTACTTC.

The V gene is TRBV9, the J gene TRBJ1-1; 7 bases are a match to TRBD1. The V and J ends lost 3 bases and 0 bases, in that order; junction bases with no gene match: 11. From germline, CDR1 is SGDLS and CDR2 YYNGEE. There are 17 residues in the CDR3. CDR3 in amino acids: CASSAKLGQIMNTEAFF. CDR3 coding DNA: TGTGCCAGCAGCGCCAAACTGGGACAGATAATGAACACTGAAGCTTTCTTT.

The chain has TRBV6-1 and TRBJ2-2; no clear D. The ends were cut back, 7 bases at V and 4 bases at J, with 7 bases in the middle. The CDR3 runs 12 residues. Germline-derived CDR1 and CDR2 are MNHNS and SASEGT. The CDR3 coding sequence is TGTGCCAGCAAACGACTCACCGGGGAGCTGTTTTTT. Encoded protein: CASKRLTGELFF.

Only a few counts were recorded for this clonotype. This chain uses TRBV30 with TRBJ1-5; possibly TRBD1 for D (5 bases). Germline assignment: CDR1 GTSNPN and CDR2 SVGIG (reference sequence). V lost 7 bases and J lost 0, with 16 bases in between. The CDR3 has 15 residues. The CDR3 here is CASANRDYSNQPQHF. The CDR3 bases are TGTGCCTCCGCAAACCGGGACTATAGCAATCAGCCCCAGCATTTT.

This clonotype was seen at least ten times. The V call is TRBV28, the J call TRBJ1-2; no reliable D call. This CDR3 comprises 14 residues. Germline CDR1 and CDR2: MDHEN and SYDVKM. Trimming took 5 bases from V and 3 from J, leaving 13 bases between them. The CDR3 sequence is CASSPAPSDYGYTF. DNA for the CDR3: TGTGCCAGCAGTCCAGCCCCGTCGGACTATGGCTACACCTTC.

The V and J genes are TRBV11-2 and TRBJ1-1; D might be TRBD1 (5 bases). The V end lost 5 bases, the J end lost 4 bases, and 14 bases lay between the germline ends. This CDR3 contains 14 residues. Per the germline V gene, CDR1 is SGHAT and CDR2 is FQNNGV. As DNA, the CDR3 is TGTGCCAGCAGCCCCGCCAGGGAGGTCACTGAAGCTTTCTTT. Protein: CASSPAREVTEAFF.

The rearrangement links TRBV29-1 to TRBJ2-3; TRBD1 aligns across 10 bases. Trimming at V came to 8 bases and at J to 1 base, leaving 15 bases not matched to a gene. There are 17 residues in the CDR3. The germline gives CDR1 SQVTM, CDR2 ANQGSEA. The CDR3 DNA sequence: TGCAGCCCCTTAATAAGACAGGGGGCGCGAGGCACAGATACGCAGTATTTT. Protein: CSPLIRQGARGTDTQYF.

The chain carries TRBV5-1 and TRBJ2-5, with D possibly TRBD1 on 6 matching bases. The germline V gene has CDR1 SGHRS and CDR2 YFSETQ. Trimming removed 0 bases from V and 3 bases from J, with 9 bases in between. The CDR3 has 14 amino acids. The CDR3 loop reads CASSLGAGEETQYF. CDR3 nucleotides: TGCGCCAGCAGCTTGGGCGCAGGGGAAGAGACCCAGTACTTC. The whole variable domain, filled in from reference TRBV5-1 and TRBJ2-5, reads KAGVTQTPRYLIKTRGQQVTLSCSPISGHRSVSWYQQTPGQGLQFLFEYFSETQRNKGNFPGRFSGRQFSNSRSEMNVSTLELGDSALYLCASSLGAGEETQYFGPGTRLLVL.

This clonotype has just a few counts. The chain is built from TRBV19 and TRBJ1-5; TRBD1 matches 8 bases. Looked up from germline, CDR1 is LNHDA and CDR2 is SQIVND (reference sequence). There are 16 residues in the CDR3. The junction had 6 bases not matched to a gene; V was cut back by 1 base and J by 4 bases. The CDR3 loop is CASSIVPTGVNQPQHF. CDR3 sequence (DNA): TGTGCCAGTAGTATAGTCCCGACAGGGGTGAATCAGCCCCAGCATTTT.

In its sample, this clonotype was seen many times. The rearrangement joins TRBV2 to TRBJ1-1; D ambiguous. Trimming removed 6 bases at V and 1 base at J, with 9 bases between. The CDR3 is made up of 13 amino acids. The germline gives CDR1 SNHLY, CDR2 FYNNEI. The CDR3 DNA reads as TGTGCCAGCAGGGCTGGGAGGAACACTGAAGCTTTCTTT. Translated, it gives CASRAGRNTEAFF. Filled out from reference TRBV2 and TRBJ1-1, the complete variable domain reads EPEVTQTPSHQVTQMGQEVILRCVPISNHLYFYWYRQILGQKVEFLVSFYNNEISEKSEIFDDQFSVERPDGSNFTLKIRSTKLEDSAMYFCASRAGRNTEAFFGQGTRLTVV.